Following are 14 T cell receptor beta chains from one sample sequenced in a study of OX40 agonist ivuxolimab in advanced cancers. Profiled with immunoSEQ multiplex PCR; TCRdb holds only in-frame clones, not every one. The sample consists of fewer than 85,000 clones, about four fifths of them appearing once. This sample comprised CD4+ or CD8+ T cells sorted from blood, obtained in a trial of the OX40 agonist ivuxolimab. These receptors came from an adult with an advanced solid tumor such as melanoma, head and neck, liver or kidney cancer.

The gene calls are TRBV7-9 and TRBJ2-1; the match to TRBD1 covers 10 bases. The CDR3 length is 18 residues. Per germline, CDR1 SEHNR and CDR2 FQNEAQ (reference sequence). V lost 0 bases and J lost 4; bases outside the gene matches: 9. In nucleotides, the CDR3 is TGTGCCAGCAGCTTAGCGACCCGAGGACAGGGGGTTTACAATGAGCAGTTCTTC. As protein: CASSLATRGQGVYNEQFF.

This sequence joins TRBV30 and TRBJ1-2; TRBD1 agrees at 9 bases. Germline V gives CDR1 GTSNPN, CDR2 SVGIG (reference sequence). J gave up 2 bases and V 7 bases, and 2 bases lay outside the gene matches. The CDR3 covers 12 residues. CDR3 amino acids: CALDRGNYGYTF. CDR3 coding DNA: TGTGCCTTGGACAGGGGAAACTATGGCTACACCTTC.

The chain uses TRBV5-1 and TRBJ2-3; TRBD2 might be the D (6 bases). Germline CDR1 reads SGHRS; CDR2 reads YFSETQ. V was cut by 5 bases and J by 2 bases, with 12 bases left in between. This CDR3 has 14 amino acids. The CDR3 nucleotides read TGCGCCAGCAGACTCGGGGGAAACACAGATACGCAGTATTTT. This translates into CASRLGGNTDTQYF. Variable domain in full (rest from reference TRBV5-1 and TRBJ2-3): KAGVTQTPRYLIKTRGQQVTLSCSPISGHRSVSWYQQTPGQGLQFLFEYFSETQRNKGNFPGRFSGRQFSNSRSEMNVSTLELGDSALYLCASRLGGNTDTQYFGPGTRLTVL.

This clone was found many times. The chain carries TRBV19 and TRBJ1-1; 7 nucleotides match TRBD1. This CDR3 spans 14 amino acids. Looked up from germline, CDR1 is LNHDA and CDR2 is SQIVND (reference sequence). With V trimmed by 5 bases and J by 5 bases, 8 bases remained unmatched. The CDR3 region is CASSSQGSRTEAFF. CDR3 DNA sequence: TGTGCCAGTAGTTCACAGGGGAGTCGGACTGAAGCTTTCTTT.

The V call is TRBV9, the J call TRBJ1-4, with D possibly matching TRBD1 (5 bases). V was clipped by 0 bases and J by 5 bases, with 20 bases between them. Germline V gives CDR1 SGDLS, CDR2 YYNGEE. The CDR3 covers 18 residues. The CDR3 sequence: CASSVGSSGNRRNEKLFF. The CDR3 coding sequence is TGTGCCAGCAGCGTAGGTTCCAGTGGGAACAGGAGAAATGAAAAACTGTTTTTT.

This clone was seen a handful of times. The chain has TRBV19 and TRBJ1-1, with TRBD1 as a possible D gene (5 bases). Germline CDR1 LNHDA, CDR2 SQIVND (reference sequence). This CDR3 is 12 amino acids long. V was cut by 5 bases and J by 3 bases, with 7 bases left in between. The CDR3 region has the DNA TGTGCCAGTAGTGGGACTTACACTGAAGCTTTCTTT. Translated, it gives CASSGTYTEAFF.

The genes are TRBV6-1 and TRBJ1-4, with D unresolved. CDR3 size: 14 residues. CDR1 MNHNS and CDR2 SASEGT come from the germline V gene. The V gene lost 3 bases and the J gene lost 4 bases, with 9 bases spanning the gap. CDR3 bases: TGTGCCAGCAGTGAGAGACGGCTTAATGAAAAACTGTTTTTT. Its translation is CASSERRLNEKLFF.

This sequence joins TRBV2 and TRBJ2-1; the match to TRBD1 covers 7 bases. CDR3 size: 17 residues. The ends lost 5 bases at V and 5 bases at J; junction bases unmatched: 15. Germline V lookup: CDR1 SNHLY, CDR2 FYNNEI. The CDR3 region is CASSPLAPGQLHNEQFF. The CDR3 bases are TGTGCCAGCAGTCCACTCGCCCCGGGACAGCTCCACAATGAGCAGTTCTTC.

This chain connects TRBV5-1 to TRBJ2-5; D might be TRBD1 (5 bases). The germline gives CDR1 SGHRS, CDR2 YFSETQ. The CDR3 is made up of 13 amino acids. Trimming stripped 3 bases from V and 1 base from J, with 7 bases between. The CDR3 DNA is TGCGCCAGCAGCTACACAGGCCAAGAGACCCAGTACTTC. Its translation is CASSYTGQETQYF.

CDR3 protein: CASSPIPGAEAFF. CDR3 nucleotides: TGTGCCAGCAGCCCCATTCCAGGCGCTGAAGCTTTCTTT. V is TRBV7-2 and J is TRBJ1-1; D is unclear. Trimming removed 5 bases at V and 6 bases at J, with 13 bases between. The CDR3 has 13 amino acids. In germline, CDR1 is SGHTA, CDR2 FQGNSA. The full variable domain, rest sourced from reference TRBV7-2 and TRBJ1-1, is GAGVSQSPSNKVTEKGKDVELRCDPISGHTALYWYRQSLGQGLEFLIYFQGNSAPDKSGLPSDRFSAERTGGSVSTLTIQRTQQEDSAVYLCASSPIPGAEAFFGQGTRLTVV.

CDR3 residues: CASSVGSGSFSHEQFF. The CDR3 DNA sequence: TGTGCCAGCAGCGTAGGGAGCGGGAGCTTCTCCCATGAGCAGTTCTTC. This sequence joins TRBV9 and TRBJ2-1; TRBD2 agrees at 8 bases. Germline values: CDR1 SGDLS, CDR2 YYNGEE. The CDR3 contains 16 residues. V lost 0 bases, J lost 8 bases, and 10 bases stayed unmatched.

Remarks on this clone: The junction departs from the called germline gene at one end, perhaps through a read error. The V and J genes are TRBV7-3 and TRBJ2-7; TRBD1 aligns across 8 bases. Germline CDR1 and CDR2: SGHTA and FQGTGA. The CDR3 is made up of 16 amino acids. In DNA, the CDR3 is TGTGCCAGCAGCCTAACCGGCCAGGGGGCGTCCTACGAGCAGTACTTC. It is translated as CASSLTGQGASYEQYF.

The chain links TRBV5-6 to TRBJ2-2; D is tentatively TRBD1 or TRBD2 (5 bases each). This CDR3 is built from 15 residues. The germline V gene encodes CDR1 SGHDT and CDR2 YYEEEE. V lost 2 bases to trimming and J lost 6 bases, with 14 bases between them. CDR3 sequence: CASSFILTGPGELFF. The CDR3 nucleotides read TGTGCCAGCAGCTTCATCTTGACGGGACCCGGGGAGCTGTTTTTT.

This sequence joins TRBV30 and TRBJ2-2, with D unclear. V was cut by 1 base and J by 3 bases, with 12 bases left in between. The CDR3 spans 15 residues. Germline loops: CDR1 GTSNPN, CDR2 SVGIG (reference sequence). The DNA of the CDR3 is TGTGCCTGGAGTGCGACATCTGCGCACACCGGGGAGCTGTTTTTT. It codes for CAWSATSAHTGELFF.